The source of this T cell receptor beta chain is a study of lung T cells in sarcoidosis with Löfgren's syndrome. MiXCR was run by TCRdb on the reads, yielding one entry per CDR3 protein. The sample contains tens of thousands of distinct CDR3 sequences, roughly 20% of which appear only once. V dropped 6 bases and J dropped 14 bases, with 14 bases sitting between them. The CDR3 totals 12 residues. Germline CDR1 ENHRY, CDR2 SYGVKD. This clonotype was counted between two and nine times. Source material: CD4+ T cells from PBMCs. The receptor was derived from a human donor with sarcoidosis (Löfgren's syndrome or another form), or a control subject (not recorded which). The chain uses TRBV10-3 and TRBJ1-6, with TRBD1 as a possible D gene (5 bases). The CDR3 is CAIRNGTESLHF. In DNA form, the CDR3 reads TGTGCCATCAGGAACGGGACCGAATCCCTCCACTTT.